The rows below give T cell receptor beta chains drawn from one sample of a study of tumor and adjacent non-tumor tissue in lung cancer. TCRdb reprocessed the multiplex PCR reads via MiXCR and lists one record per CDR3 protein. The sample includes tens of thousands of distinct CDR3 sequences, roughly 73% of them seen just once. The sequenced material came from lung tumor tissue. Every receptor here comes from a woman aged 50 to 60 with non-small cell lung cancer. Both conserved end residues are part of each CDR3. Fields, in order: V gene, J gene, D gene, clone size, CDR3 protein, CDR3 DNA. The D gene is left open where the match is weak. Rows give clone size only sometimes, using once, few, many, or a class for an expanded clone.

v_gene: TRBV29-1; j_gene: TRBJ1-1; d_gene: TRBD1; abundance: NA; CDR3aa: CSTQGQGNTEAFF; CDR3nt: TGCAGCACACAGGGACAGGGAAACACTGAAGCTTTCTTT
v_gene: TRBV30; j_gene: TRBJ2-7; d_gene: NA; abundance: NA; CDR3aa: CARRRFFRGSDYYEQYF; CDR3nt: TGTGCCAGGAGACGTTTTTTTAGGGGTTCCGACTACTACGAGCAGTACTTC
v_gene: TRBV6-1; j_gene: TRBJ1-1; d_gene: NA; abundance: NA; CDR3aa: CASCLVRTEAFF; CDR3nt: TGTGCCAGCTGTTTGGTCAGAACTGAAGCTTTCTTT
v_gene: TRBV11-2; j_gene: TRBJ1-5; d_gene: NA; abundance: NA; CDR3aa: CARSAEGVSNQPQHF; CDR3nt: TGTGCCAGGAGCGCAGAGGGGGTTAGCAATCAGCCTCAGCATTTT
v_gene: TRBV6-1; j_gene: TRBJ2-7; d_gene: NA; abundance: NA; CDR3aa: CASSYIRLEQCF; CDR3nt: TGTGCCAGCAGCTATATCAGACTAGAGCAGTGCTTC
v_gene: TRBV12-3/TRBV12-4; j_gene: TRBJ1-1; d_gene: NA; abundance: NA; CDR3aa: CAGSLYATTRAQTEAFF; CDR3nt: TGTGCCGGCAGTCTTTACGCCACTACCAGGGCTCAAACTGAAGCTTTCTTT
v_gene: TRBV6-1; j_gene: TRBJ2-7; d_gene: NA; abundance: once; CDR3aa: CASREVPWESYEQYF; CDR3nt: TGTGCCAGCAGGGAGGTGCCATGGGAGTCCTACGAGCAGTACTTC
v_gene: TRBV27; j_gene: TRBJ1-1; d_gene: TRBD1; abundance: few; CDR3aa: CASSLFPGTAAEAFF; CDR3nt: TGTGCCAGCAGTTTATTCCCCGGGACAGCGGCTGAAGCTTTCTTT
v_gene: TRBV12-3/TRBV12-4; j_gene: TRBJ2-2; d_gene: NA; abundance: NA; CDR3aa: CASSIGLTGELFF; CDR3nt: TGTGCCAGTAGTATAGGACTCACCGGGGAGCTGTTTTTT
v_gene: TRBV7-9; j_gene: TRBJ2-1; d_gene: NA; abundance: NA; CDR3aa: CASTGYGSSNEQFF; CDR3nt: TGTGCCAGCACCGGCTACGGCTCATCCAATGAGCAGTTCTTC
v_gene: TRBV29-1; j_gene: TRBJ2-7; d_gene: NA; abundance: NA; CDR3aa: CSVVKGSGQHF; CDR3nt: TGCAGTGTTGTTAAGGGGAGCGGGCAGCACTTC
v_gene: TRBV12-3/TRBV12-4; j_gene: TRBJ1-1; d_gene: TRBD1; abundance: NA; CDR3aa: CASCPTGDTEAFF; CDR3nt: TGTGCCAGCTGTCCCACAGGGGACACTGAAGCTTTCTTT
v_gene: TRBV20-1; j_gene: TRBJ1-2; d_gene: NA; abundance: NA; CDR3aa: CSASSLGVFNGYTF; CDR3nt: TGCAGTGCTAGTTCGCTGGGGGTGTTCAATGGCTACACTTTC
v_gene: TRBV2; j_gene: TRBJ2-7; d_gene: NA; abundance: NA; CDR3aa: CANSDQTVTYEQYF; CDR3nt: TGTGCCAACAGTGACCAGACAGTAACCTACGAGCAGTACTTC
v_gene: TRBV12-3/TRBV12-4; j_gene: TRBJ2-5; d_gene: NA; abundance: NA; CDR3aa: CVSGRPEGAQTQYF; CDR3nt: TGCGTCAGCGGGCGCCCTGAGGGGGCGCAGACCCAGTACTTC
v_gene: TRBV5-5; j_gene: TRBJ2-3; d_gene: NA; abundance: many; CDR3aa: CASSRPTRTDTQYF; CDR3nt: TGTGCCAGCAGCCGACCCACTCGGACAGATACGCAGTATTTT
v_gene: TRBV12-3/TRBV12-4; j_gene: TRBJ2-2; d_gene: NA; abundance: NA; CDR3aa: CVSSYRTGELFF; CDR3nt: TGTGTCAGCAGTTATCGCACCGGGGAGTTGTTTTTT
v_gene: TRBV4-1; j_gene: TRBJ2-3; d_gene: NA; abundance: NA; CDR3aa: CASSHDIPSRVLQPQYF; CDR3nt: TGCGCCAGCAGCCATGATATTCCCTCCAGGGTACTTCAGCCCCAGTATTTT
v_gene: TRBV12-3/TRBV12-4; j_gene: TRBJ2-1; d_gene: NA; abundance: NA; CDR3aa: CASSFIGSYNEHFF; CDR3nt: TGTGCCAGCAGCTTCATAGGTTCCTACAATGAGCACTTCTTC
v_gene: TRBV11-1; j_gene: TRBJ2-1; d_gene: NA; abundance: NA; CDR3aa: CACSPTRSTGDEQFF; CDR3nt: TGTGCCTGTAGCCCGACTCGTTCGACGGGCGATGAGCAGTTCTTC
v_gene: TRBV20-1; j_gene: TRBJ1-3; d_gene: NA; abundance: many; CDR3aa: CSAREVSGNTIYF; CDR3nt: TGCAGTGCTAGAGAAGTTTCCGGAAACACCATATATTTT
v_gene: TRBV29-1; j_gene: TRBJ2-3; d_gene: NA; abundance: NA; CDR3aa: CNVDSQGSDTQYF; CDR3nt: TGCAACGTTGATTCTCAGGGATCAGATACGCAGTATTTT
v_gene: TRBV5-1; j_gene: TRBJ2-6; d_gene: NA; abundance: NA; CDR3aa: CASSLALDPGANVLTF; CDR3nt: TGCGCCAGCAGCTTGGCCTTGGACCCTGGGGCCAACGTCCTGACATTC
v_gene: TRBV7-8; j_gene: TRBJ2-3; d_gene: TRBD2; abundance: NA; CDR3aa: CVSSLGSSGRTDTRYF; CDR3nt: TGTGTCAGCAGCTTAGGTTCTAGCGGGAGAACAGATACGCGGTATTTT
v_gene: TRBV6-6; j_gene: TRBJ2-2; d_gene: NA; abundance: NA; CDR3aa: CASSKDANTGELFF; CDR3nt: TGTGCCAGCAGCAAGGACGCTAACACCGGAGAGCTGTTTTTT
v_gene: TRBV6-5; j_gene: TRBJ2-5; d_gene: NA; abundance: once; CDR3aa: CASGYDTPRVQETQYF; CDR3nt: TGTGCCAGCGGTTACGACACTCCAAGGGTCCAAGAGACCCAGTACTTC
v_gene: TRBV4-2; j_gene: TRBJ2-6; d_gene: NA; abundance: NA; CDR3aa: CASSLSRSVANVLTF; CDR3nt: TGTGCCAGCAGCCTCAGTCGCTCTGTGGCCAACGTCCTAACTTTC
v_gene: TRBV11-1; j_gene: TRBJ1-2; d_gene: NA; abundance: NA; CDR3aa: CASSLDMIDGSYGYTF; CDR3nt: TGTGCCAGCAGCTTGGACATGATCGACGGGAGCTATGGCTACACCTTC
v_gene: TRBV11-3; j_gene: TRBJ2-4; d_gene: NA; abundance: NA; CDR3aa: CASTSTGKGGIQYF; CDR3nt: TGTGCCAGCACTTCAACAGGGAAAGGGGGCATTCAGTACTTC
v_gene: TRBV6-1; j_gene: TRBJ2-1; d_gene: TRBD1; abundance: NA; CDR3aa: CVSSATGGRYNEQFF; CDR3nt: TGTGTCAGCAGTGCGACAGGGGGGCGATACAATGAGCAGTTCTTC
v_gene: TRBV25-1; j_gene: TRBJ1-4; d_gene: TRBD1; abundance: many; CDR3aa: CASSELNRGSEKLFF; CDR3nt: TGTGCCAGCAGTGAATTAAACAGGGGTTCTGAAAAACTGTTTTTT
v_gene: TRBV6-1; j_gene: TRBJ2-5; d_gene: NA; abundance: NA; CDR3aa: CTSSELGLGETQYF; CDR3nt: TGCACCAGCAGTGAACTGGGTTTAGGAGAGACCCAGTACTTC
v_gene: TRBV28; j_gene: TRBJ2-5; d_gene: NA; abundance: NA; CDR3aa: CANNSLQETQNF; CDR3nt: TGTGCCAACAATTCGTTACAAGAGACCCAGAACTTC
v_gene: TRBV7-2; j_gene: TRBJ2-1; d_gene: NA; abundance: once; CDR3aa: CASSFASREGEQFF; CDR3nt: TGTGCCAGCAGCTTCGCTAGCAGGGAAGGGGAGCAGTTCTTC
v_gene: TRBV29-1; j_gene: TRBJ2-5; d_gene: NA; abundance: NA; CDR3aa: CSVEDPKGPQETQYF; CDR3nt: TGCAGCGTTGAAGATCCAAAGGGGCCCCAGGAGACCCAGTACTTC
v_gene: TRBV14; j_gene: TRBJ2-7; d_gene: NA; abundance: many; CDR3aa: CASSQKLGYYEQYF; CDR3nt: TGTGCCAGCAGCCAGAAGTTAGGGTATTACGAGCAGTACTTC
v_gene: TRBV7-8; j_gene: TRBJ1-1; d_gene: NA; abundance: NA; CDR3aa: CASSNLQRGSEAFF; CDR3nt: TGTGCCAGCAGTAACCTCCAGAGAGGGTCTGAAGCTTTCTTT
v_gene: TRBV5-1; j_gene: TRBJ2-1; d_gene: NA; abundance: many; CDR3aa: CASSLEGPIDEQFF; CDR3nt: TGCGCCAGCAGCTTGGAGGGACCCATCGATGAGCAGTTCTTC
v_gene: TRBV10-3; j_gene: TRBJ2-5; d_gene: TRBD2; abundance: NA; CDR3aa: CVICIAGSQEAQYF; CDR3nt: TGTGTCATCTGTATAGCGGGGTCCCAAGAGGCCCAGTACTTC
v_gene: TRBV4-2; j_gene: TRBJ2-5; d_gene: NA; abundance: NA; CDR3aa: CASSPRLTGSQETQYF; CDR3nt: TGTGCCAGCAGCCCTCGACTAACGGGGAGCCAAGAGACCCAGTACTTC
v_gene: TRBV6-2/TRBV6-3; j_gene: TRBJ1-2; d_gene: NA; abundance: NA; CDR3aa: CACSPGTANYGYTF; CDR3nt: TGTGCCTGTAGCCCCGGGACGGCTAACTATGGCTACACCTTC
v_gene: TRBV6-1; j_gene: TRBJ2-1; d_gene: NA; abundance: NA; CDR3aa: CGSSEALAVGGNEQFF; CDR3nt: TGTGGCAGCAGTGAAGCACTTGCGGTAGGAGGAAATGAGCAGTTCTTC
v_gene: TRBV10-3; j_gene: TRBJ2-5; d_gene: NA; abundance: NA; CDR3aa: CVIGPGGETQYF; CDR3nt: TGTGTCATCGGGCCAGGAGGAGAGACCCAGTACTTC
v_gene: TRBV4-1; j_gene: TRBJ2-5; d_gene: NA; abundance: NA; CDR3aa: CANIQDHRKETQYF; CDR3nt: TGCGCCAACATCCAAGACCATAGAAAAGAGACCCAGTACTTC
v_gene: TRBV12-3/TRBV12-4; j_gene: TRBJ2-2; d_gene: TRBD2; abundance: NA; CDR3aa: CVSRRREGLVGELFF; CDR3nt: TGTGTCAGCAGGAGGCGGGAGGGCCTAGTCGGGGAGCTGTTTTTT
v_gene: TRBV5-1; j_gene: TRBJ2-4; d_gene: NA; abundance: NA; CDR3aa: CASSLSDGGDIQYF; CDR3nt: TGCGCCAGCAGCTTGAGTGACGGAGGGGACATACAGTACTTC
v_gene: TRBV29-1; j_gene: TRBJ2-1; d_gene: NA; abundance: NA; CDR3aa: CSTLLPYNEQFF; CDR3nt: TGCAGCACCCTACTTCCTTACAATGAACAGTTCTTC
v_gene: TRBV5-1; j_gene: TRBJ2-2; d_gene: TRBD1; abundance: NA; CDR3aa: CASGLGQANTGELFF; CDR3nt: TGCGCCAGCGGCTTGGGACAGGCGAACACCGGGGAGCTGTTTTTT